The present entry profiles one TCR beta chain with its context. V was pared by 5 bases and J by 0 bases, with 2 bases of the junction left unmatched. CDR3 length: 13 residues. In germline, CDR1 is GTSNPN, CDR2 SVGIG (reference sequence). The data originate from a study of cytomegalovirus exposure and HLA in healthy donors. 13 Jbeta primers and 60 Vbeta primers were used for the PCR. TCRdb's table, derived via immunoSEQ multiplex PCR, lists solely in-frame clones and lacks some. The sample includes hundreds of thousands of clones, roughly 83% seen only once; the top ten take about 0.77%. Specimen: PBMCs. The sequence was obtained from a boy aged 2 to 10 in good health and CMV-seronegative. The chain uses TRBV30 and TRBJ1-2; 8 bases fit TRBD1. CDR3 DNA: TGTGCCTGGGACAGGGGAACTAACTATGGCTACACCTTC. The encoded protein is CAWDRGTNYGYTF.